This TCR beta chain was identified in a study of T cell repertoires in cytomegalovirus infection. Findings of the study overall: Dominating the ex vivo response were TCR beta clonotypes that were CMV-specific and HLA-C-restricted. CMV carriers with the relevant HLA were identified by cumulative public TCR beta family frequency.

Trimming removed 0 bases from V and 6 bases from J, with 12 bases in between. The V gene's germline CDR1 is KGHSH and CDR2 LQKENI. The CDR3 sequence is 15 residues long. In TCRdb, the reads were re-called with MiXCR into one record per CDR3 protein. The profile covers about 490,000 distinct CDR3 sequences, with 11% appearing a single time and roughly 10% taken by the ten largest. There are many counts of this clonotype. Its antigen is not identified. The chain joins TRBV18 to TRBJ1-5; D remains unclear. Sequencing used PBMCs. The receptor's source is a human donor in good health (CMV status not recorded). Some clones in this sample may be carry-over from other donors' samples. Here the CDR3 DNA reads TGTGCCAGCTCACCACCAGGAGGGAAGGGTCAGCCCCAGCATTTT. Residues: CASSPPGGKGQPQHF.